The next 24 T cell receptor beta chains were all read from a single sample in a study of vaccination effects on CD4 cells after COVID-19. Sequencing was preceded by expansion of antigen-specific CD4+ T cells with viral peptide pools in the ViraFEST assay. CD4+ T cell isolation took place after 10 days of culture. Their specific antigens are unknown. Data came from immunoSEQ multiplex PCR; TCRdb stores just in-frame clones and leaves some out. The data show under 80,000 clones, roughly 74% seen once. The sequenced sample was CD4+ T cells from PBMCs cultured with HCoV-229E spike peptides, obtained before COVID-19 vaccination. The receptors were sampled from a human donor who received a COVID-19 vaccine.

The V call is TRBV21-1, the J call TRBJ2-7; the table calls TRBD2, which could not be checked here. TRBV21-1 is listed as a pseudogene. The CDR3 totals 18 residues. The CDR3 region is CASSKEGPEPSGRYEQYV. In DNA, the CDR3 is TGTGCCAGCAGCAAAGAAGGTCCAGAGCCGTCCGGGAGATACGAGCAGTACGTC.

The chain carries TRBV7-9 and TRBJ1-4, with D perhaps matching TRBD1 (5 bases). The CDR3 loop spans 18 amino acids. V was shortened by 3 bases and J by 3 bases, with 20 bases between the two germline ends. From germline, CDR1 is SEHNR and CDR2 FQNEAQ (reference sequence). CDR3 sequence: CASSFSPGKGRANEKLFF. In DNA, the CDR3 is TGTGCCAGCAGCTTCTCTCCAGGGAAGGGGCGGGCTAATGAAAAACTGTTTTTT.

V gene TRBV11-1 combines with J gene TRBJ1-2; TRBD1 might be the D (6 bases). V lost 3 bases to trimming and J lost 8 bases, with 10 bases between them. The CDR3 sequence is 12 residues long. The germline gives CDR1 SGHAT, CDR2 FQDESV (reference sequence). The CDR3 spells CASSFAGEGYTF. CDR3 coding DNA: TGTGCCAGCAGCTTTGCAGGGGAAGGCTACACCTTC.

The chain joins TRBV4-2 to TRBJ1-6; D unresolved. The CDR3 runs 15 residues. Germline CDR1 LGHNA, CDR2 YNFKEQ. With 0 bases removed from V and 9 bases from J, the gap between germline ends came to 12 bases. The CDR3 coding sequence is TGTGCCAGCAGCCAAGAAACGTCAGGCGGTTCACCCCTCCACTTT. It translates to CASSQETSGGSPLHF.

V usage is TRBV6-2 or TRBV6-3 and J usage is TRBJ1-2; 9 bases agree with TRBD1. Per germline, CDR1 MNHEY and CDR2 SVGEGT. Unmatched junction bases numbered 4, after V lost 2 bases and J lost 3 bases. CDR3 length equals 15 residues. The CDR3, as DNA: TGTGCCAGCAGTTACCGGACAGGGGTTCACTATGGCTACACCTTC. Its translation is CASSYRTGVHYGYTF.

The chain links TRBV18 to TRBJ2-1, with 12 bases identical to TRBD2. This CDR3 has 15 residues. V dropped 6 bases and J dropped 9; count of bases not matched to a gene: 9. From germline, CDR1 is KGHSH and CDR2 LQKENI. The CDR3 DNA follows: TGTGCCAGCTCCTCGTCTAGCGGGGGGGCAGGTGAGCAGTTCTTC. This gives the protein CASSSSSGGAGEQFF.

In its sample, this clone ranks as large. This rearrangement joins TRBV18 to TRBJ2-7, with D perhaps TRBD1 (6 bases). The CDR3 totals 14 residues. CDR1 and CDR2 from the germline V gene are KGHSH and LQKENI. The V end was cut by 6 bases, the J end by 2 bases, with 14 bases between. CDR3 protein: CASSPRQDTYEQYV. The CDR3, as DNA: TGTGCCAGCTCCCCTAGACAGGACACCTACGAGCAGTACGTC.

This clone was detected only once. The chain has TRBV12-5 and TRBJ2-3; tentatively, D is TRBD1 (6 bases). The CDR3 runs to 12 residues. The V gene lost 4 bases and the J gene lost 7 bases, with 9 bases spanning the gap. CDR1 is LGHNT and CDR2 is FRNRAP in the germline V gene. The CDR3 region is CASGSQGYTQYF. The CDR3 nucleotides read TGTGCTAGTGGTTCGCAGGGGTATACGCAGTATTTT.

The chain links TRBV6-4 to TRBJ2-7; 11 positions agree with TRBD1. The CDR3 has 15 residues. Germline values: CDR1 MRHNA, CDR2 SNTAGT. The V segment lost 6 bases and the J segment 5 bases; nucleotides outside the gene matches: 9. CDR3 bases: TGTGCCAGCAGCCACCGGGGGACAGGGGGAAACGAGCAGTACGTC. This sequence encodes CASSHRGTGGNEQYV.

The V and J genes are TRBV28 and TRBJ2-4; D not certain. This CDR3 spans 15 amino acids. Trimming left V 5 bases short and J 3 bases short, with 14 bases between. Germline V gene sequence: CDR1 MDHEN, CDR2 SYDVKM. Here the CDR3 reads CASSPRANSKNIQYF. CDR3 in DNA: TGTGCCAGCAGTCCCCGCGCTAACAGCAAAAACATTCAGTACTTC.

The chain carries TRBV27 and TRBJ2-7; no clear D gene. The CDR3 loop spans 15 amino acids. Per the germline V gene, CDR1 is MNHEY and CDR2 is SMNVEV (reference sequence). Trimming took 2 bases from V and 1 from J, leaving 12 bases between them. CDR3 sequence: CASSLKVGPSYEQYV. CDR3 DNA: TGTGCCAGCAGTTTAAAGGTTGGCCCTTCCTACGAGCAGTACGTC.

The chain joins TRBV18 to TRBJ2-7, with unresolved D. CDR3 length equals 14 residues. The V gene's germline CDR1 is KGHSH and CDR2 LQKENI. Trimming shortened V by 3 bases and J by 3 bases, and 12 bases separated the two germline ends. The CDR3 sequence: CASSPSATHYEQYV. In nucleotides, the CDR3 is TGTGCCAGCTCACCGTCAGCGACCCACTACGAGCAGTACGTC.

This clone was counted a single time. The chain uses TRBV5-5 and TRBJ2-5; 7 positions match TRBD1. There are 19 residues in the CDR3. Germline V lookup: CDR1 SGHKS, CDR2 YYEKEE (reference sequence). With V trimmed by 2 bases and J by 5 bases, 21 bases remained unmatched. CDR3: CASSFTRQARQGNSETQYF. The CDR3 bases are TGTGCCAGCAGCTTTACCCGCCAGGCCCGACAGGGAAATTCGGAGACCCAGTACTTC.

The chain is built from TRBV4-3 and TRBJ2-5; weak D call: TRBD2 (6 bases). The germline gives CDR1 LGHNA, CDR2 YSLEER. Trimming stripped 3 bases from V and 5 bases from J, with 22 bases between. The CDR3 is 17 residues long. This chain's CDR3 is CASSQGFELEGRETQYF. The CDR3, as DNA: TGCGCCAGCAGCCAGGGTTTTGAGTTGGAGGGTCGCGAGACCCAGTACTTC.

V usage is TRBV30 and J usage is TRBJ1-1, with 7 bases matching TRBD1. The germline CDR1 and CDR2 sequences are GTSNPN and SVGIG (reference sequence). There are 15 residues in the CDR3. V shed 2 bases and J 5 bases; nucleotides not matched to a gene: 11. Here the CDR3 reads CAWSSHRGRRTEAFF. The CDR3 DNA reads as TGTGCCTGGAGTTCTCACAGGGGAAGGAGGACTGAAGCTTTCTTT.

Notes on this clone: Other DNA sequences in this specimen translate into the identical CDR3. This chain connects TRBV5-1 to TRBJ1-2; D gene uncertain. V was clipped by 2 bases and J by 4 bases, with 12 bases between them. The CDR3 sequence is 14 residues long. The germline V gene has CDR1 SGHRS and CDR2 YFSETQ. CDR3 sequence reads: CASSLSGDSYGYTF. In nucleotides, the CDR3 is TGCGCCAGCAGCTTATCGGGAGACTCCTATGGCTACACCTTC.

The chain links TRBV5-1 to TRBJ2-3; D is uncertain. Trimming cost V 0 bases and J 4 bases, with 6 bases left between them. Looked up from germline, CDR1 is SGHRS and CDR2 is YFSETQ. The CDR3 runs to 13 residues. The CDR3 reads CASSLVPADTQYF. The DNA for the CDR3 is TGCGCCAGCAGCTTGGTGCCCGCAGATACGCAGTATTTT.

This clone was found a few times. CDR3 region: CASAGTVNNQPQHF. CDR3 DNA sequence: TGTGCCAGTGCCGGGACAGTCAATAATCAGCCCCAGCATTTT. This chain uses TRBV19 with TRBJ1-5, with 7 bases that match TRBD1. The ends lost 8 bases at V and 4 bases at J; junction bases unmatched: 8. The CDR3 length is 14 residues. Germline V gene lookup returns CDR1 LNHDA and CDR2 SQIVND (reference sequence).

This clone came up a few times. The V call is TRBV5-1, the J call TRBJ1-1; tentatively, D is TRBD1 (6 bases). From germline, CDR1 is SGHRS and CDR2 YFSETQ. V lost 2 bases and J 3 bases, leaving 11 bases between the germline ends. The CDR3 covers 14 residues. The CDR3: CASSFGGQDTEAFF. The CDR3 region has the DNA TGCGCCAGCAGCTTCGGGGGCCAGGACACTGAAGCTTTCTTT.

The V and J genes are TRBV18 and TRBJ2-5; D not certain. This CDR3 has 13 residues. From germline, CDR1 is KGHSH and CDR2 LQKENI. With 5 bases removed from V and 5 bases from J, the gap between germline ends came to 12 bases. This CDR3 reads CASSVSPAETQYF. CDR3 nucleotides: TGTGCCAGCTCAGTCAGTCCGGCGGAGACCCAGTACTTC.

The gene calls are TRBV19 and TRBJ1-5; unclear D gene. The germline V gene has CDR1 LNHDA and CDR2 SQIVND (reference sequence). The V end lost 7 bases, the J end lost 0 bases, and 10 bases lay between the germline ends. The CDR3 is made up of 14 amino acids. The CDR3 DNA follows: TGTGCCAGTACTCAGGCGAATAGCAATCAGCCCCAGCATTTT. This gives the protein CASTQANSNQPQHF.

CDR3 bases: TGTGCCAGCAGTGAAAACGGTTTCAATCAGCCCCAGCATTTT. Residues: CASSENGFNQPQHF. This chain uses TRBV6-1 with TRBJ1-5; no definite D call. CDR1 and CDR2 (germline): MNHNS, SASEGT. The CDR3 runs to 14 residues. V was clipped by 2 bases and J by 3 bases, with 8 bases between them.

The rearrangement joins TRBV19 to TRBJ2-4, with a weak D call TRBD1 (6 bases). The CDR3 totals 15 residues. Deletions cut 3 bases from V and 1 base from J, with 10 bases between. CDR1 LNHDA and CDR2 SQIVND come from the germline V gene (reference sequence). The CDR3 nucleotides are TGTGCCAGTAGTATGAACAGGGTCGCCAAAAACATTCAGTACTTC. Protein product: CASSMNRVAKNIQYF.

The chain employs TRBV19 and TRBJ2-1, with 8 bases fitting TRBD1. CDR1 is LNHDA, CDR2 SQIVND, per germline (reference sequence). The J segment lost 4 bases and the V segment lost 3 bases, leaving 8 bases of the junction unmatched. The CDR3 consists of 16 residues. CDR3 protein: CASSMPGDRGYNEQFF. In nucleotides, the CDR3 is TGTGCCAGTAGTATGCCTGGTGACAGGGGTTACAATGAGCAGTTCTTC.